This is a list of T cell receptor beta chains from one sample in a study of early T cells in non-severe SARS-CoV-2 infection. TCRdb analysed the 5' RACE reads with MiXCR anew, one entry per CDR3 protein. The sample carries tens of thousands of distinct CDR3 sequences, roughly 4.4% recorded once. Material for sequencing was whole blood. These receptors originate from an adult who was a healthcare worker with PCR-confirmed SARS-CoV-2 infection or an uninfected control (not recorded which). The CDR3 runs from the conserved cysteine through the conserved F or W. Each record gives: V gene, D gene, clone size, J gene, CDR3 protein, CDR3 DNA. A D gene is named only where the DNA matches it firmly. Clone size, where shown, is once, few, many, or a class for clones that have expanded.

v_call: TRBV20-1
d_call: .
clone_size: many
j_call: TRBJ1-1
cdr3_aa: CSAVDRITEAFF
cdr3_nt: TGCAGTGCTGTAGACAGGATCACTGAAGCTTTCTTT

v_call: TRBV24-1
d_call: TRBD2
clone_size: .
j_call: TRBJ2-1
cdr3_aa: CATRGSGGNEQFF
cdr3_nt: TGTGCCACCCGTGGCAGCGGGGGGAATGAGCAGTTCTTC

v_call: TRBV18
d_call: .
clone_size: many
j_call: TRBJ2-5
cdr3_aa: CASSSTVGTQYF
cdr3_nt: TGTGCCAGCTCGTCGACGGTAGGGACCCAGTACTTC

v_call: TRBV6-5
d_call: .
clone_size: .
j_call: TRBJ2-7
cdr3_aa: CASSYDGTASSYEQYF
cdr3_nt: TGTGCCAGCAGTTACGACGGGACGGCAAGCTCCTACGAGCAGTACTTC

v_call: TRBV10-3
d_call: .
clone_size: many
j_call: TRBJ1-3
cdr3_aa: CATSGKTGNTIYF
cdr3_nt: TGTGCCACCTCCGGAAAAACTGGAAACACCATATATTTT

v_call: TRBV7-9
d_call: .
clone_size: many
j_call: TRBJ1-4
cdr3_aa: CASSSVRLKNEKLFF
cdr3_nt: TGTGCCAGCAGCTCCGTCAGGTTAAAGAATGAAAAACTGTTTTTT

v_call: TRBV4-1
d_call: .
clone_size: many
j_call: TRBJ1-6
cdr3_aa: CASSSDSNTSPLHF
cdr3_nt: TGCGCCAGCAGCTCCGACAGTAATACTTCACCCCTCCACTTT

v_call: TRBV7-2
d_call: .
clone_size: .
j_call: TRBJ2-3
cdr3_aa: CASSFGSDTQYF
cdr3_nt: TGTGCCAGCAGCTTTGGATCCGACACGCAGTATTTT

v_call: TRBV20-1
d_call: .
clone_size: medium-sized
j_call: TRBJ2-7
cdr3_aa: CSARLAYEQYF
cdr3_nt: TGCAGTGCGCGACTAGCCTACGAGCAGTACTTC

v_call: TRBV10-1
d_call: .
clone_size: many
j_call: TRBJ1-1
cdr3_aa: CASSVAGRNTEAFF
cdr3_nt: TGCGCCAGCAGTGTCGCGGGAAGGAACACTGAAGCTTTCTTT

v_call: TRBV13
d_call: .
clone_size: many
j_call: TRBJ2-1
cdr3_aa: CASSLEDQLVPNEQFF
cdr3_nt: TGTGCCAGCAGCTTAGAGGATCAATTGGTCCCTAATGAGCAGTTCTTC

v_call: TRBV9
d_call: .
clone_size: few
j_call: TRBJ1-4
cdr3_aa: CASSLEVGGEKLFF
cdr3_nt: TGTGCCAGCAGCCTCGAAGTAGGTGGCGAAAAACTGTTTTTT

v_call: TRBV9
d_call: TRBD1
clone_size: many
j_call: TRBJ2-1
cdr3_aa: CASSGQGFNEQFF
cdr3_nt: TGTGCCAGCAGCGGACAGGGATTCAATGAGCAGTTCTTC

v_call: TRBV15
d_call: TRBD2
clone_size: many
j_call: TRBJ2-1
cdr3_aa: CATTPGLAMKSSYNEQFF
cdr3_nt: TGTGCCACCACCCCGGGACTAGCGATGAAGAGCTCCTACAATGAGCAGTTCTTC

v_call: TRBV5-1
d_call: .
clone_size: many
j_call: TRBJ2-2
cdr3_aa: CASSGLLNTGELFF
cdr3_nt: TGCGCCAGCTCCGGACTGCTGAACACCGGGGAGCTGTTTTTT

v_call: TRBV2
d_call: .
clone_size: many
j_call: TRBJ2-7
cdr3_aa: CASSSHGGYDSVFGEQYF
cdr3_nt: TGTGCCAGCAGTTCCCATGGGGGCTATGATTCGGTGTTCGGCGAGCAGTACTTC

v_call: TRBV29-1
d_call: TRBD2
clone_size: many
j_call: TRBJ2-1
cdr3_aa: CSVVLAGGSYNEQFF
cdr3_nt: TGCAGCGTCGTCTTAGCGGGGGGGTCCTACAATGAGCAGTTCTTC

v_call: TRBV12-3/TRBV12-4
d_call: .
clone_size: many
j_call: TRBJ1-2
cdr3_aa: CASSLNGGAYYTF
cdr3_nt: TGTGCCAGCAGTTTAAATGGCGGGGCGTACTACACCTTC

v_call: TRBV18
d_call: .
clone_size: many
j_call: TRBJ1-1
cdr3_aa: CASSPEAMAGGEAFF
cdr3_nt: TGTGCCAGCTCCCCTGAAGCTATGGCGGGGGGTGAAGCTTTCTTT

v_call: TRBV12-3/TRBV12-4
d_call: .
clone_size: many
j_call: TRBJ1-2
cdr3_aa: CASSLGTYGYTF
cdr3_nt: TGTGCCAGCAGTTTAGGTACCTATGGCTACACCTTC

v_call: TRBV14
d_call: TRBD1
clone_size: many
j_call: TRBJ1-1
cdr3_aa: CASSIPGQGAGTEAFF
cdr3_nt: TGTGCCAGCAGCATTCCGGGACAGGGGGCTGGTACTGAAGCTTTCTTT

v_call: TRBV7-9
d_call: .
clone_size: .
j_call: TRBJ1-1
cdr3_aa: CASSQDTEAFF
cdr3_nt: TGTGCCAGCAGTCAGGACACTGAAGCTTTCTTT

v_call: TRBV27
d_call: .
clone_size: many
j_call: TRBJ2-1
cdr3_aa: CASSLSQVFNEQFF
cdr3_nt: TGTGCCAGCAGTTTGAGTCAGGTATTCAATGAGCAGTTCTTC

v_call: TRBV12-3/TRBV12-4
d_call: .
clone_size: many
j_call: TRBJ1-1
cdr3_aa: CASSFERNTEAFF
cdr3_nt: TGTGCCAGCAGTTTTGAGCGGAACACTGAAGCTTTCTTT

v_call: TRBV20-1
d_call: TRBD2
clone_size: many
j_call: TRBJ2-1
cdr3_aa: CSARALAGGTIF
cdr3_nt: TGCAGTGCTAGAGCCTTAGCGGGGGGTACGATCTTC

v_call: TRBV25-1
d_call: .
clone_size: .
j_call: TRBJ1-1
cdr3_aa: CASSERQGAEAFF
cdr3_nt: TGTGCCAGCAGTGAACGGCAGGGAGCTGAAGCTTTCTTT

v_call: TRBV6-1
d_call: .
clone_size: many
j_call: TRBJ2-5
cdr3_aa: CASSEATGLGETQYF
cdr3_nt: TGTGCCAGCAGTGAAGCAACGGGGCTAGGAGAGACCCAGTACTTC

v_call: TRBV18
d_call: TRBD2
clone_size: many
j_call: TRBJ2-1
cdr3_aa: CASSGLARGSDNEQFF
cdr3_nt: TGTGCCAGTTCGGGACTAGCGAGAGGTTCCGACAATGAGCAGTTCTTC

v_call: TRBV27
d_call: TRBD1
clone_size: .
j_call: TRBJ1-2
cdr3_aa: CASSYQGATGGYTF
cdr3_nt: TGTGCCAGCAGTTACCAGGGGGCAACGGGCGGCTACACCTTC

v_call: TRBV7-9
d_call: .
clone_size: many
j_call: TRBJ2-1
cdr3_aa: CASSPYGTLNNEQFF
cdr3_nt: TGTGCCAGCAGCCCTTATGGTACTCTGAACAATGAGCAGTTCTTC

v_call: TRBV5-5
d_call: TRBD2
clone_size: .
j_call: TRBJ2-5
cdr3_aa: CASSFPTSGGEETQYF
cdr3_nt: TGTGCCAGCAGCTTTCCGACTAGCGGGGGAGAAGAGACCCAGTACTTC

v_call: TRBV7-2
d_call: .
clone_size: many
j_call: TRBJ2-7
cdr3_aa: CASSLSPGPSYEQYF
cdr3_nt: TGTGCCAGCAGCTTGTCCCCGGGGCCCTCCTACGAGCAGTACTTC

v_call: TRBV11-1
d_call: .
clone_size: many
j_call: TRBJ2-1
cdr3_aa: CASSSIPRADEQFF
cdr3_nt: TGTGCCAGCAGCTCAATACCCAGGGCTGATGAGCAGTTCTTC

v_call: TRBV20-1
d_call: .
clone_size: many
j_call: TRBJ2-3
cdr3_aa: CSALPTVSTDTQYF
cdr3_nt: TGCAGTGCCCTCCCGACAGTCAGCACAGATACGCAGTATTTT

v_call: TRBV29-1
d_call: TRBD2
clone_size: many
j_call: TRBJ2-7
cdr3_aa: CSVGGGGESYEQYF
cdr3_nt: TGCAGCGTTGGAGGCGGGGGAGAGTCCTACGAGCAGTACTTC

v_call: TRBV15
d_call: TRBD1
clone_size: many
j_call: TRBJ2-7
cdr3_aa: CATSRAGQLSYEQYF
cdr3_nt: TGTGCCACCAGCAGAGCGGGACAGCTCTCCTACGAGCAGTACTTC

v_call: TRBV5-4
d_call: .
clone_size: many
j_call: TRBJ2-5
cdr3_aa: CASSFSDRETQYF
cdr3_nt: TGTGCCAGCAGCTTTTCTGACAGAGAGACCCAGTACTTC

v_call: TRBV27
d_call: .
clone_size: many
j_call: TRBJ2-7
cdr3_aa: CASSLLGTSYEQYF
cdr3_nt: TGTGCCAGCAGTTTATTGGGGACCTCCTACGAGCAGTACTTC

v_call: TRBV3-1
d_call: .
clone_size: many
j_call: TRBJ2-3
cdr3_aa: CASSLAPHTDTQYF
cdr3_nt: TGTGCCAGCAGCCTCGCACCTCACACAGATACGCAGTATTTT

v_call: TRBV9
d_call: TRBD1
clone_size: few
j_call: TRBJ2-7
cdr3_aa: CASSVVGTGYEQYF
cdr3_nt: TGTGCCAGCAGCGTAGTTGGGACAGGTTACGAGCAGTACTTC

v_call: TRBV27
d_call: .
clone_size: many
j_call: TRBJ2-6
cdr3_aa: CATSLSGANVLTF
cdr3_nt: TGTGCCACCTCCCTTTCTGGGGCCAACGTCCTGACTTTC

v_call: TRBV2
d_call: .
clone_size: many
j_call: TRBJ2-1
cdr3_aa: CASSELGYNEQFF
cdr3_nt: TGTGCCAGCAGTGAACTAGGCTACAATGAGCAGTTCTTC